These 21 T cell receptor beta chains were sequenced from one sample in a study of cytomegalovirus exposure and HLA in healthy donors. Primers: 60 Vbeta forward and 13 Jbeta reverse. Sequencing was performed with immunoSEQ multiplex PCR; in TCRdb, only in-frame clones are kept and a portion is missing. In the table there are some 90,000 clones, about four fifths of which are singletons. The sample taken for sequencing was PBMCs. The receptors here all came from a man between 50 and 59 years old in good health and CMV-seronegative.

This chain connects TRBV2 to TRBJ2-7; 8 nucleotides align to TRBD1. Germline values: CDR1 SNHLY, CDR2 FYNNEI. J lost 2 bases, V lost 6 bases, and 9 bases had no gene match. CDR3 length: 15 amino acids. The CDR3: CASRQDRGHTYEQYF. DNA of the CDR3: TGTGCCAGCAGACAAGACAGGGGCCACACCTACGAGCAGTACTTC.

V and J are TRBV11-1 and TRBJ2-2; D might be TRBD1 (5 bases). The CDR3 has 18 residues. Germline CDR1 reads SGHAT; CDR2 reads FQDESV (reference sequence). V lost 7 bases to trimming and J lost 4 bases, with 25 bases between them. The CDR3 reads CASTTNRQTFSLTGELFF. The DNA for the CDR3 is TGTGCCAGCACCACCAACCGACAGACCTTTTCCCTCACCGGGGAGCTGTTTTTT. Combining the CDR3 with reference TRBV11-1 and TRBJ2-2 gives the whole variable domain EAEVAQSPRYKITEKSQAVAFWCDPISGHATLYWYRQILGQGPELLVQFQDESVVDDSQLPKDRFSAERLKGVDSTLKIQPAELGDSAMYLCASTTNRQTFSLTGELFFGEGSRLTVL.

As regards this clone: The sample contains more than one DNA sequence encoding this CDR3. The chain links TRBV9 to TRBJ1-1; 7 bases agree with TRBD1. The CDR3 spans 16 residues. V lost 0 bases to trimming and J lost 5 bases; unmatched junction nucleotides: 10. Germline CDR1 reads SGDLS; CDR2 reads YYNGEE. The CDR3 spells CASSVGRGRSGTEAFF. For the CDR3, the DNA is TGTGCCAGCAGCGTAGGAAGGGGGCGTAGTGGGACTGAAGCTTTCTTT.

The J gene is TRBJ2-7, the V gene TRBV9; 13 bases align to TRBD2. Germline CDR1 SGDLS, CDR2 YYNGEE. The CDR3 runs to 19 residues. J was trimmed by 0 bases and V by 2 bases; bases with no gene match: 11. The chain's CDR3 is CASSVSSSLAGGPSYEQYF. Written as DNA, the CDR3 is TGTGCCAGCAGCGTTAGCTCGTCACTAGCGGGAGGGCCCTCCTACGAGCAGTACTTC.

The chain links TRBV5-1 to TRBJ1-3, with no clear D. The CDR3 consists of 14 residues. CDR1 is SGHRS, CDR2 YFSETQ, per germline. Trimming removed 8 bases from V and 2 bases from J, with 14 bases in between. The CDR3 protein is CASALWGAGNTIYF. CDR3 coding DNA: TGCGCCAGTGCCCTTTGGGGAGCTGGAAACACCATATATTTT.

In this sample, this clone turned up once. CDR3 protein: CASSEEGTGFPGANVLTF. The CDR3 region has the DNA TGTGCCAGCAGTGAAGAAGGGACAGGGTTCCCTGGGGCCAACGTCCTGACTTTC. The chain links TRBV25-1 to TRBJ2-6, with 9 nucleotides matching TRBD1. The germline V gene encodes CDR1 MGHDK and CDR2 SYGVNS. The CDR3 consists of 18 residues. The V and J ends lost 2 bases and 2 bases, in that order; junction bases with no gene match: 7.

The chain combines TRBV10-3 with TRBJ1-2, with 9 bases lining up with TRBD1. V shed 7 bases and J 7 bases; nucleotides not matched to a gene: 4. The CDR3 runs to 12 residues. In germline, CDR1 is ENHRY, CDR2 SYGVKD. CDR3 residues: CAIKGTGSGYTF. The DNA for the CDR3 is TGTGCCATCAAAGGGACAGGGTCTGGCTACACCTTC.

The CDR3 bases are TGTGCCACCAGCAGCCGGGACAGAGAGACAGATACGCAGTATTTT. This codes for CATSSRDRETDTQYF. V usage is TRBV15 and J usage is TRBJ2-3, with 7 bases identical to TRBD1. V shed 3 bases and J 3 bases; nucleotides not matched to a gene: 6. Per the germline V gene, CDR1 is LNHNV and CDR2 is YYDKDF (reference sequence). The CDR3 totals 15 residues.

The rearrangement links TRBV29-1 to TRBJ2-7; 13 nucleotides line up with TRBD2. CDR3 length: 14 amino acids. The germline CDR1 and CDR2 sequences are SQVTM and ANQGSEA. Trimming removed 6 bases from V and 5 bases from J; junction bases left unmatched: 7. The CDR3 nucleotides read TGCAGCGTCGCCGCCGGGACTAGCGGGAACGAGCAGTACTTC. The encoded protein is CSVAAGTSGNEQYF.

The chain links TRBV11-2 to TRBJ2-3; possibly TRBD1 for D (6 bases). Germline V lookup: CDR1 SGHAT, CDR2 FQNNGV. Trimming removed 5 bases at V and 1 base at J, with 10 bases between. The CDR3 totals 14 residues. The CDR3 DNA sequence: TGTGCCAGCAGCACTAGACAGGGCACAGATACGCAGTATTTT. This gives the protein CASSTRQGTDTQYF.

This clone was counted a single time. The chain carries TRBV28 and TRBJ2-3; 9 positions agree with TRBD2. The ends lost 6 bases at V and 1 base at J; junction bases unmatched: 5. CDR3 length equals 15 residues. The germline gives CDR1 MDHEN, CDR2 SYDVKM. CDR3 protein: CASSYSGSGTDTQYF. The CDR3 region has the DNA TGTGCCAGCAGCTATAGCGGGAGTGGCACAGATACGCAGTATTTT.

V usage is TRBV10-3 and J usage is TRBJ2-1, with 13 positions matching TRBD2. J gave up 4 bases and V 10 bases, and 4 bases lay outside the gene matches. The CDR3 runs 14 residues. Germline V gene lookup returns CDR1 ENHRY and CDR2 SYGVKD. This CDR3 reads CASRTSGGYNEQFF. Written as DNA, the CDR3 is TGTGCCAGCCGGACTAGCGGGGGATACAATGAGCAGTTCTTC.

This rearrangement joins TRBV28 to TRBJ2-4, with 7 bases fitting TRBD2. Unmatched junction bases numbered 12, after V lost 5 bases and J lost 5 bases. From germline, CDR1 is MDHEN and CDR2 SYDVKM. The CDR3 runs 16 residues. The DNA of the CDR3 is TGTGCCAGCAGTGCTCCTCGGGGGGAAGACCAAAACATTCAGTACTTC. Encoded protein: CASSAPRGEDQNIQYF.

The rearrangement links TRBV6-5 to TRBJ1-1, with D possibly matching TRBD1 (5 bases). Germline V CDR1 and CDR2: MNHEY, SVGAGI. Trimming took 0 bases from V and 9 from J, leaving 11 bases between them. The CDR3 runs to 13 residues. CDR3 loop: CASSYSGRGKAFF. The CDR3 coding sequence is TGTGCCAGCAGTTACTCGGGGCGGGGGAAAGCTTTCTTT.

This chain uses TRBV5-6 with TRBJ2-5; weak D call: TRBD1 (5 bases). The J call is in doubt because the DNA end fits TRBJ2-7 better. CDR3 size: 12 residues. CDR1 is SGHDT, CDR2 YYEEEE, per germline. CDR3 protein: CASSQDNYEQYF. DNA for the CDR3: TGTGCCAGCAGCCAGGACAACTACGAGCAGTACTTC.

V gene TRBV6-1 combines with J gene TRBJ1-2; TRBD1 aligns across 10 bases. The germline gives CDR1 MNHNS, CDR2 SASEGT. Germline trimming cut 0 bases from V and 7 bases from J; bases unmatched to any gene: 5. CDR3 length equals 15 residues. CDR3 region: CASSEAPGTGAGYTF. The CDR3 nucleotides are TGTGCCAGCAGTGAAGCCCCCGGGACAGGGGCTGGCTACACCTTC.

The rearrangement uses TRBV19 and TRBJ2-2, with 8 bases lining up with TRBD1. This CDR3 comprises 13 residues. Germline-derived CDR1 and CDR2 are LNHDA and SQIVND (reference sequence). J gave up 2 bases and V 10 bases, and 3 bases lay outside the gene matches. This CDR3 reads CATGTGNTGELFF. In DNA, the CDR3 is TGTGCCACGGGGACAGGTAACACCGGGGAGCTGTTTTTT.

J is TRBJ1-6 and V is TRBV28; 10 nucleotides align to TRBD1. The length of the CDR3 is 16 residues. The V and J ends lost 3 bases and 10 bases, in that order; junction bases with no gene match: 9. Germline CDR1 MDHEN, CDR2 SYDVKM. The CDR3 sequence: CASSLGTGEGDSPLHF. The CDR3 coding sequence is TGTGCCAGCAGTTTGGGGACAGGGGAGGGTGACTCACCCCTCCACTTT.

The CDR3, as DNA: TGTGCCAGCCGGGGGGGAGGCACAGATACGCAGTATTTT. Translated, it gives CASRGGGTDTQYF. The chain links TRBV28 to TRBJ2-3; 8 bases fit TRBD2. The germline V gene encodes CDR1 MDHEN and CDR2 SYDVKM. Trimming cost V 8 bases and J 1 base; bases outside gene matches: 2. This CDR3 is built from 13 residues. Supplemented by reference TRBV28 and TRBJ2-3, the full variable domain reads DVKVTQSSRYLVKRTGEKVFLECVQDMDHENMFWYRQDPGLGLRLIYFSYDVKMKEKGDIPEGYSVSREKKERFSLILESASTNQTSMYLCASRGGGTDTQYFGPGTRLTVL.

The chain joins TRBV9 to TRBJ2-7, with D possibly TRBD1 on 5 matching bases. CDR1 and CDR2 (germline): SGDLS, YYNGEE. Trimming removed 4 bases from V and 7 bases from J, with 21 bases in between. This CDR3 is 15 amino acids long. CDR3 bases: TGTGCCAGCAGCCCCTCCGGTACAGGTCTCTGGGAGCAGTACTTC. It codes for CASSPSGTGLWEQYF.

CDR3 nucleotide sequence: TGTGCCAGCAGCACTAGCCTCTCCTACGAGCAGTACTTC. Protein sequence: CASSTSLSYEQYF. The V call is TRBV7-6, the J call TRBJ2-7; the D gene is possibly TRBD2 (6 bases). The germline CDR1 and CDR2 sequences are SGHVS and FNYEAQ. Trimming removed 5 bases at V and 0 bases at J, with 8 bases between. CDR3 length: 13 amino acids.